These 26 T cell receptor beta chains were sequenced from one sample in a study of beta chain features in type 1 diabetes. cDNA synthesis used the whole RNA isolate, giving expressed TCRB sequences. Libraries were prepared by immunoSEQ multiplex PCR; TCRdb keeps only in-frame clonotypes and omits some of them. The profile shows 810,000 or so clones, about a sixth of them singletons. Sample: naive CD4+ T cells from blood. These receptors originate from a woman aged 18-35 years in good health.

This clone was observed once. The chain combines TRBV7-9 with TRBJ1-1; the D gene is possibly TRBD1 (6 bases). V shed 1 base and J shed 4 bases, with 19 bases lying between them. CDR1 is SEHNR and CDR2 is FQNEAQ in the germline V gene (reference sequence). This CDR3 has 17 amino acids. As DNA, the CDR3 is TGTGCCAGCAGCTTAGGGTATCCGGGGGCGAGTTTCACTGAAGCTTTCTTT. It translates to CASSLGYPGASFTEAFF.

This clone showed up just a few times. This rearrangement joins TRBV4-3 to TRBJ2-7; 11 positions match TRBD2. The J segment lost 3 bases and the V segment lost 4 bases, leaving 5 bases of the junction unmatched. CDR1 LGHNA and CDR2 YSLEER come from the germline V gene. The CDR3 is 15 amino acids. This CDR3 reads CASSRQLAGVYEQYF. CDR3 DNA sequence: TGCGCCAGCAGCCGACAACTAGCGGGAGTCTACGAGCAGTACTTC.

This clone turned up a few times. The rearrangement links TRBV27 to TRBJ1-2; D possibly corresponds to TRBD1 (6 bases). Trimming shortened V by 5 bases and J by 2 bases, and 15 bases separated the two germline ends. The CDR3 is 15 residues long. Germline lookup yields CDR1 MNHEY and CDR2 SMNVEV (reference sequence). For the CDR3, the DNA is TGTGCCAGCAGTCACGAATACACAGGGAACTATGGCTACACCTTC. Residues: CASSHEYTGNYGYTF.

The genes are TRBV19 and TRBJ1-5; 7 bases are shared with TRBD1. Germline trimming cut 7 bases from V and 6 bases from J; bases unmatched to any gene: 9. The CDR3 totals 14 residues. Germline CDR1 LNHDA, CDR2 SQIVND (reference sequence). Here the CDR3 DNA reads TGTGCCAGTACCCCTGGACAGGTCATTCAGCCCCAGCATTTT. It codes for CASTPGQVIQPQHF. Based on the CDR3 plus reference TRBV19 and TRBJ1-5, the full variable domain is DGGITQSPKYLFRKEGQNVTLSCEQNLNHDAMYWYRQDPGQGLRLIYYSQIVNDFQKGDIAEGYSVSREKKESFPLTVTSAQKNPTAFYLCASTPGQVIQPQHFGDGTRLSIL.

This clone was picked up one time. Other nucleotide sequences from this sample produce the same CDR3. This chain uses TRBV6-5 with TRBJ2-7; the match to TRBD2 covers 9 bases. Germline V CDR1 and CDR2: MNHEY, SVGAGI. Unmatched junction bases numbered 2, after V lost 0 bases and J lost 2 bases. The CDR3 sequence is 15 residues long. As DNA, the CDR3 is TGTGCCAGCAGTTACTCTGCGGGAGGGCCCTACGAGCAGTACTTC. It yields the protein CASSYSAGGPYEQYF.

This clone turned up a few times. V usage is TRBV11-2 and J usage is TRBJ1-1; D gene uncertain. This CDR3 contains 14 residues. Trimming took 2 bases from V and 8 from J, leaving 15 bases between them. CDR1 and CDR2 (germline): SGHAT, FQNNGV. CDR3 sequence reads: CASSLNLSENEAFF. CDR3 bases: TGTGCCAGCAGCTTAAACCTTTCGGAGAACGAAGCTTTCTTT.

This chain connects TRBV7-2 to TRBJ2-7, with a possible D match to TRBD1 (6 bases). The CDR3 is 15 amino acids. Trimming removed 6 bases at V and 3 bases at J, with 18 bases between. CDR1 is SGHTA and CDR2 is FQGNSA in the germline V gene. The CDR3 DNA is TGTGCCAGCAGTTCCACAGGGTCGTTCGGCTACGAGCAGTACTTC. Translating it yields CASSSTGSFGYEQYF. The variable domain in full, completed from reference TRBV7-2 and TRBJ2-7, reads GAGVSQSPSNKVTEKGKDVELRCDPISGHTALYWYRQSLGQGLEFLIYFQGNSAPDKSGLPSDRFSAERTGGSVSTLTIQRTQQEDSAVYLCASSSTGSFGYEQYFGPGTRLTVT.

There are a few counts of this clone. J is TRBJ1-2 and V is TRBV4-3; 7 bases match TRBD1. The CDR3 is 15 amino acids. V was clipped by 1 base and J by 2 bases; unmatched bases: 4. The germline CDR1 and CDR2 sequences are LGHNA and YSLEER. DNA of the CDR3: TGCGCCAGCAGCCAAGTTCTAGGGGGCAACTATGGCTACACCTTC. Protein product: CASSQVLGGNYGYTF.

V is TRBV4-3 and J is TRBJ2-7; 7 bases match TRBD2. Germline CDR1 is LGHNA and CDR2 is YSLEER. The CDR3 is 16 amino acids. Trimming took 0 bases from V and 2 from J; bases not matched to a gene: 7. CDR3 sequence: CASSQDRGGSPYEQYF. CDR3 nucleotide sequence: TGCGCCAGCAGCCAAGATCGCGGCGGGAGTCCCTACGAGCAGTACTTC.

This chain joins TRBV5-4 and TRBJ1-4; TRBD1 matches 8 bases. The length of the CDR3 is 14 residues. Germline values: CDR1 SGHNT, CDR2 YYREEE (reference sequence). The junction had 2 bases not matched to a gene; V was cut back by 1 base and J by 6 bases. CDR3 sequence reads: CASSLSRGHEKLFF. In DNA form, the CDR3 reads TGTGCCAGCAGCTTGTCCAGGGGGCATGAAAAACTGTTTTTT.

V is TRBV15 and J is TRBJ2-1; D is unresolved. Germline values: CDR1 LNHNV, CDR2 YYDKDF (reference sequence). The CDR3 loop spans 17 amino acids. V was pared by 0 bases and J by 2 bases, with 14 bases between. CDR3 loop: CATSRELLLGTYNEQFF. CDR3 nucleotide sequence: TGTGCCACCAGCAGAGAGTTGCTACTGGGCACCTACAATGAGCAGTTCTTC.

This rearrangement joins TRBV11-1 to TRBJ2-5, with D maybe TRBD2 (5 bases). Germline V lookup: CDR1 SGHAT, CDR2 FQDESV (reference sequence). This CDR3 comprises 15 residues. Trimming removed 4 bases at V and 5 bases at J, with 17 bases between. The CDR3 spells CASSSEAAPGETQYF. CDR3 bases: TGTGCCAGCAGCTCTGAAGCGGCCCCGGGGGAGACCCAGTACTTC.

This clone has only a few counts. The chain has TRBV11-2 and TRBJ2-1; TRBD2 matches 8 bases. Unmatched junction bases numbered 14, after V lost 3 bases and J lost 4 bases. The germline CDR1 and CDR2 sequences are SGHAT and FQNNGV. The CDR3 totals 18 residues. The chain's CDR3 is CASSLQYGTSQNYNEQFF. The CDR3 nucleotides read TGTGCCAGCAGCTTGCAATACGGGACTAGTCAAAATTACAATGAGCAGTTCTTC.

This clone came up a few times. The rearrangement links TRBV4-1 to TRBJ2-3, with a possible D match to TRBD2 (6 bases). CDR3 length: 16 amino acids. V lost 1 base to trimming and J lost 1 base, with 12 bases between them. Germline lookup yields CDR1 MGHRA and CDR2 YSYEKL. CDR3 sequence (DNA): TGCGCCAGCAGCCAAGTGCGGGACCGGCGCACAGATACGCAGTATTTT. Protein sequence: CASSQVRDRRTDTQYF.

The rearrangement links TRBV18 to TRBJ1-1; 7 nucleotides match TRBD1. Trimming removed 3 bases from V and 6 bases from J; junction bases left unmatched: 7. Germline V gives CDR1 KGHSH, CDR2 LQKENI. The CDR3 loop spans 14 amino acids. The CDR3 DNA is TGTGCCAGCTCACCGGTCGAGGGGGCCGCTGAAGCTTTCTTT. This sequence encodes CASSPVEGAAEAFF.

The rearrangement joins TRBV5-1 to TRBJ2-1, with D unresolved. The CDR3 length is 18 residues. From germline, CDR1 is SGHRS and CDR2 YFSETQ. V dropped 7 bases and J dropped 0 bases, with 23 bases sitting between them. The CDR3 bases are TGCGCCAGCTCCTTGGAGAGCATGGCGGCGAGCTCCTACAATGAGCAGTTCTTC. Its protein product is CASSLESMAASSYNEQFF. The whole variable domain, remainder taken from reference TRBV5-1 and TRBJ2-1, is KAGVTQTPRYLIKTRGQQVTLSCSPISGHRSVSWYQQTPGQGLQFLFEYFSETQRNKGNFPGRFSGRQFSNSRSEMNVSTLELGDSALYLCASSLESMAASSYNEQFFGPGTRLTVL.

This clone was seen a handful of times. The rearrangement uses TRBV29-1 and TRBJ1-2; 7 bases are shared with TRBD1. The CDR3 is made up of 15 amino acids. CDR1 and CDR2 (germline): SQVTM, ANQGSEA. The V segment lost 2 bases and the J segment 2 bases; nucleotides outside the gene matches: 8. The CDR3 DNA is TGCAGCGTTGAAACCAACATGGGACAGAACTATGGCTACACCTTC. Translating it yields CSVETNMGQNYGYTF.

The chain joins TRBV7-2 to TRBJ2-5; 8 nucleotides line up with TRBD1. Trimming cost V 5 bases and J 3 bases; bases outside gene matches: 5. The CDR3 extends over 14 amino acids. The germline V gene has CDR1 SGHTA and CDR2 FQGNSA. The CDR3 DNA follows: TGTGCCAGCAGCACCGGACAGGGTGAAGAGACCCAGTACTTC. It yields the protein CASSTGQGEETQYF.

The chain couples TRBV12-5 to TRBJ2-2; TRBD1 matches 7 bases. Per germline, CDR1 LGHNT and CDR2 FRNRAP. There are 15 residues in the CDR3. Trimming took 7 bases from V and 0 from J; bases not matched to a gene: 5. As DNA, the CDR3 is TGTGCTAGTGCCCTGACAGGGCCGAACACCGGGGAGCTGTTTTTT. Residues: CASALTGPNTGELFF.

This clone was seen more than once but under ten times. The CDR3 loop reads CAIREGSGSRQETQYF. The CDR3 coding sequence is TGTGCCATCAGAGAGGGGTCCGGCTCGCGGCAAGAGACCCAGTACTTC. The chain employs TRBV7-9 and TRBJ2-5; D might be TRBD1 or TRBD2, each matching 5 bases. Trimming pared 10 bases from V and 2 bases from J, leaving 23 bases between. The germline V gene has CDR1 SEHNR and CDR2 FQNEAQ (reference sequence). The CDR3 loop spans 16 amino acids.

This clone appeared a few times. The gene calls are TRBV2 and TRBJ1-1; no reliable D call. The CDR3 extends over 15 amino acids. The ends were cut back, 7 bases at V and 5 bases at J, with 20 bases in the middle. Germline V gene lookup returns CDR1 SNHLY and CDR2 FYNNEI. CDR3 sequence: CASTKRRGPVTEAFF. The DNA of the CDR3 is TGTGCCAGCACCAAAAGGAGAGGGCCTGTGACTGAAGCTTTCTTT.

The rearrangement uses TRBV11-3 and TRBJ2-2, with unresolved D. Germline CDR1 reads SGHNT; CDR2 reads YENEEA. The CDR3 is made up of 14 amino acids. Trimming pared 3 bases from V and 0 bases from J, leaving 5 bases between. CDR3 in DNA: TGTGCCAGCAGCTTTACAACGAACACCGGGGAGCTGTTTTTT. Translating it yields CASSFTTNTGELFF. Drawing the rest from reference TRBV11-3 and TRBJ2-2, the complete variable domain is EAGVVQSPRYKIIEKKQPVAFWCNPISGHNTLYWYLQNLGQGPELLIRYENEEAVDDSQLPKDRFSAERLKGVDSTLKIQPAELGDSAVYLCASSFTTNTGELFFGEGSRLTVL.

The table lists this clone with a few counts. This sequence joins TRBV21-1 and TRBJ2-7; the table's D gene call, TRBD2, was not cross checked with the DNA. TRBV21-1 is termed a pseudogene. This CDR3 is 15 amino acids long. CDR3 amino acids: CASSKALGLANEQYF. The DNA of the CDR3 is TGTGCCAGCAGCAAAGCGCTGGGACTAGCCAACGAGCAGTACTTC.

J is TRBJ2-3 and V is TRBV7-3; perhaps TRBD1 as D (7 bases). Germline CDR1 and CDR2: SGHTA and FQGTGA. V was clipped by 3 bases and J by 3 bases, with 13 bases between them. This CDR3 has 15 amino acids. CDR3 in DNA: TGTGCCAGCAGCTTCAGGGGGGTGAGGACAGATACGCAGTATTTT. This encodes CASSFRGVRTDTQYF.

In this sample, this clone turned up a few times. The rearrangement uses TRBV7-2 and TRBJ2-3, with D possibly being TRBD2 (5 bases). This CDR3 region has 15 residues. Germline V gene lookup returns CDR1 SGHTA and CDR2 FQGNSA. Trimming took off 5 bases at V and 0 bases at J, with 12 bases between the two ends. CDR3 region: CASSGKLGSTDTQYF. CDR3 sequence (DNA): TGTGCCAGCAGCGGGAAACTAGGGAGCACAGATACGCAGTATTTT.

The chain links TRBV11-2 to TRBJ2-4; D is undetermined. The CDR3 runs to 13 residues. CDR1 is SGHAT and CDR2 is FQNNGV in the germline V gene. Trimming left V 4 bases short and J 6 bases short, with 10 bases between. This chain's CDR3 is CASSSSPRNIQYF. CDR3 bases: TGTGCCAGCAGCTCAAGCCCGAGAAACATTCAGTACTTC.